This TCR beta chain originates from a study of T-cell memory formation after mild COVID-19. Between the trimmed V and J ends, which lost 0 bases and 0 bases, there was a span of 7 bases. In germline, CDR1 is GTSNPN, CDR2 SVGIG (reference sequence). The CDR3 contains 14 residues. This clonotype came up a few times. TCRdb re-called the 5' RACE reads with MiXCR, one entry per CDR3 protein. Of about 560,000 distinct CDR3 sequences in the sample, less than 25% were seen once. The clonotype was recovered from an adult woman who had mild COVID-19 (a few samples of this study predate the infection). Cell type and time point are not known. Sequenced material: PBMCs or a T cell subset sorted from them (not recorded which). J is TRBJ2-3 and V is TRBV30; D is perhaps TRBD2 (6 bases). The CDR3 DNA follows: TGTGCCTGGAGTGTAGGAGGGAGCACAGATACGCAGTATTTT. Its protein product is CAWSVGGSTDTQYF.